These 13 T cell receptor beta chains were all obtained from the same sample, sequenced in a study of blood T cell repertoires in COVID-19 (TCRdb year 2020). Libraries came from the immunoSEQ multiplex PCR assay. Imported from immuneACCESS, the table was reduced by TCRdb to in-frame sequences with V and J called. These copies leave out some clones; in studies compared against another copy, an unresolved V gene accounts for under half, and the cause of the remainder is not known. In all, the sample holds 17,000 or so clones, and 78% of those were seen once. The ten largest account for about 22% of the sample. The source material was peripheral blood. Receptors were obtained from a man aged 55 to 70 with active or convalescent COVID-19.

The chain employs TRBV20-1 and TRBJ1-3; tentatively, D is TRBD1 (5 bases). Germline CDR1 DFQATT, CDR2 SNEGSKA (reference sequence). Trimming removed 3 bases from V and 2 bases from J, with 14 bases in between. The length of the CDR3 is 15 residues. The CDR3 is CSASTIAGAGNTIYF. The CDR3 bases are TGCAGTGCTAGTACGATAGCGGGGGCTGGAAACACCATATATTTT.

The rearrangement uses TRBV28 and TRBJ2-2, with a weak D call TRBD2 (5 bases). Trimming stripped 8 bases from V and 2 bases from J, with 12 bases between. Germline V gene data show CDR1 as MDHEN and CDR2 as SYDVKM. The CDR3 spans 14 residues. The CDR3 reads CASVEGANTGELFF. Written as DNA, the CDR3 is TGTGCCAGCGTCGAGGGCGCCAACACCGGGGAGCTGTTTTTT.

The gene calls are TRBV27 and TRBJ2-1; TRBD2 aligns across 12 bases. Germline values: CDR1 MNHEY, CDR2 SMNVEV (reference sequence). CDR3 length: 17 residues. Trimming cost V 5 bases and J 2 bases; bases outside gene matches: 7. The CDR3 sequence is CASSGLAGGPTYNEQFF. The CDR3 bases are TGTGCCAGCAGTGGGCTAGCGGGGGGGCCGACCTACAATGAGCAGTTCTTC.

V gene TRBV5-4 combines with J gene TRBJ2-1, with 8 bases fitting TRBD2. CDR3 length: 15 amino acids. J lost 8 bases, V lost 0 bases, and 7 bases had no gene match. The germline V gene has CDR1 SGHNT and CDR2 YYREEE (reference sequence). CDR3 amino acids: CASSLDQRGFDEQFF. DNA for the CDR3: TGTGCCAGCAGCTTGGACCAGCGGGGGTTCGATGAGCAGTTCTTC.

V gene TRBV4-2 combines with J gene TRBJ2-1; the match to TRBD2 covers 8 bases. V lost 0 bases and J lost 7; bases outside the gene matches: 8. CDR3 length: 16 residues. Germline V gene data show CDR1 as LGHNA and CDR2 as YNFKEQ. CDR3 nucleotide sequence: TGTGCCAGCAGCCAAGATTTTGGGACTAGGAGGAATGAGCAGTTCTTC. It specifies CASSQDFGTRRNEQFF.

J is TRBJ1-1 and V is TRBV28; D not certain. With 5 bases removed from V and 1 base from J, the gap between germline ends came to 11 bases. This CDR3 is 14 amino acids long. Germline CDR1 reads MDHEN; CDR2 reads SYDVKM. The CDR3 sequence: CASSIPIANTEAFF. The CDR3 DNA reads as TGTGCCAGCAGTATCCCTATAGCGAACACTGAAGCTTTCTTT.

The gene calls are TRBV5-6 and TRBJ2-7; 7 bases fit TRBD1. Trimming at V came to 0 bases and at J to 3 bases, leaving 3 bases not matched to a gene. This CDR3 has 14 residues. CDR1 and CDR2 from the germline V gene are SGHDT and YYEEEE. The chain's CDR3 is CASSLGTGLYEQYF. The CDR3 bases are TGTGCCAGCAGCTTGGGGACAGGACTCTACGAGCAGTACTTC.

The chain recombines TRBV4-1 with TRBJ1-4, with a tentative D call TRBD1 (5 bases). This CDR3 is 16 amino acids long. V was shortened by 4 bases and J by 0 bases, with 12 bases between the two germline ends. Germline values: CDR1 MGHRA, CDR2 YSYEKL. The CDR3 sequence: CASSPGTGATNEKLFF. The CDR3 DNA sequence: TGCGCCAGCAGCCCTGGGACTGGCGCAACTAATGAAAAACTGTTTTTT.

In nucleotides, the CDR3 is TGTGCCAGCAGCCCCGGGCGGGGGTGGGGACCCATGAACACTGAAGCTTTCTTT. This sequence encodes CASSPGRGWGPMNTEAFF. V gene TRBV28 combines with J gene TRBJ1-1; D perhaps matches TRBD1 (5 bases). Germline CDR1 reads MDHEN; CDR2 reads SYDVKM. CDR3 length: 18 residues. The germline V and J ends were trimmed by 6 bases and 0 bases, with 23 bases remaining between them.

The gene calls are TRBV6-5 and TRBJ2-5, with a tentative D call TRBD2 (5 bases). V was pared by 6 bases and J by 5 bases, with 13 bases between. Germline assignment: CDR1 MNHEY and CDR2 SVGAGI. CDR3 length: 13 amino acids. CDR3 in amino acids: CASSSPGEETQYF. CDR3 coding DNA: TGTGCCAGCAGCTCCCCCGGGGAGGAGACCCAGTACTTC.

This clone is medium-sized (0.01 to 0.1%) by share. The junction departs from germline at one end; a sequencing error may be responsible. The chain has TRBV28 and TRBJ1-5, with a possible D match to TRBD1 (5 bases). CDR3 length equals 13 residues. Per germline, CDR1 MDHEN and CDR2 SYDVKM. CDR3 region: CASSLSAGTGGDF. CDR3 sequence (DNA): TGTGCCAGCAGTTTAAGTGCGGGAACAGGTGGGGATTTT.

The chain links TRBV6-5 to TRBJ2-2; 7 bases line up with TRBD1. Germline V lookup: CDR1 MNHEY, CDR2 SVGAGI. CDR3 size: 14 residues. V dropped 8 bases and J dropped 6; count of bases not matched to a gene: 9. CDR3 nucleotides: TGTGCCAGCCAGACAGGGTGGCAGTCCGGGGAGCTGTTTTTT. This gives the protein CASQTGWQSGELFF.

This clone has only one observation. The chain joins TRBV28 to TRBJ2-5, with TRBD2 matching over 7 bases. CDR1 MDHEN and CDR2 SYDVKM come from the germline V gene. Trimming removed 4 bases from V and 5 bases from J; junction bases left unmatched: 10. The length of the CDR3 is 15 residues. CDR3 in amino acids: CASSSRSLGGETQYF. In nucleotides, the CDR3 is TGTGCCAGCAGTTCCCGGTCCCTGGGAGGGGAGACCCAGTACTTC.